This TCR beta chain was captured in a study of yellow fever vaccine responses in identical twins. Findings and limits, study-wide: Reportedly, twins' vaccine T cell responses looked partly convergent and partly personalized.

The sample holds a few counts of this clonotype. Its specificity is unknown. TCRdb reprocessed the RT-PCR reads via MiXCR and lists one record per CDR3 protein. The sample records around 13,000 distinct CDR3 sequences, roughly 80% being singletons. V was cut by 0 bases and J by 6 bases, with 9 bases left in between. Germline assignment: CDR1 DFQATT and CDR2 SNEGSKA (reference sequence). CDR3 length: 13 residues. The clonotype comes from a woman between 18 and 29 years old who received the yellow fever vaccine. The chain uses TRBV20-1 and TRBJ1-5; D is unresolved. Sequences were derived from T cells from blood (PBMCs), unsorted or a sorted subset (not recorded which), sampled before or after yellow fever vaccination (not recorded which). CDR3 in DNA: TGCAGTGCTAGAGATCACCGCACTCAGCCCCAGCATTTT. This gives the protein CSARDHRTQPQHF.